Listed below are T cell receptor beta chains from one sample, sequenced in a study of blood T cell repertoires in COVID-19. Assay used: immunoSEQ multiplex PCR; TCRdb lists only in-frame clones, some missing. The data contain 220,000 or so clones, roughly 80% of them seen just once; the ten biggest clones take up around 5.8%. Sequencing used peripheral blood. Receptors were obtained from a woman in her 70s with acute or convalescent COVID-19. Both conserved end residues are part of each CDR3. The D gene is left open where the match is weak.

CDR3 protein | D gene | V gene | CDR3 length | J gene
CASSRVVGRASQETQYF | NA | TRBV7-9 | 17 | TRBJ2-5
CASSSIPGQGAGEQYF | TRBD1 | TRBV5-1 | 16 | TRBJ2-7
CASSRNAGVTLANVLTF | NA | TRBV18 | 17 | TRBJ2-6
CASTGQGGQPQHF | TRBD1 | TRBV6-5 | 13 | TRBJ1-5
CASREGTGARETQYF | TRBD1 | TRBV28 | 15 | TRBJ2-5
CASSLLAGVRYEQYF | TRBD2 | TRBV27 | 15 | TRBJ2-7
CSASSGLASDTQYF | TRBD2 | TRBV20-1 | 14 | TRBJ2-3
CATSREPRQGWGTEAFF | TRBD1 | TRBV15 | 17 | TRBJ1-1
CASSATGWNTEAFF | NA | TRBV19 | 14 | TRBJ1-1
CASSVTGNLITEAFF | NA | TRBV9 | 15 | TRBJ1-1
CASSLPRAYSNQPQHF | NA | TRBV28 | 16 | TRBJ1-5
CASSRLGTSLGELFF | TRBD2 | TRBV14 | 15 | TRBJ2-2
CASSYSGTSGSYEQYF | TRBD2 | TRBV6-6 | 16 | TRBJ2-7
CASSSGLAGGVLFF | TRBD2 | TRBV5-1 | 14 | TRBJ2-2
CASSLEDEQFF | NA | TRBV2 | 11 | TRBJ2-1
CASSQAGIKTSPFF | TRBD2 | TRBV3-1/TRBV3-2 | 14 | TRBJ2-1
CASSLDGRDNQPQHF | NA | TRBV5-1 | 15 | TRBJ1-5
CASRDRAHQPQHF | TRBD1 | TRBV12-3/TRBV12-4 | 13 | TRBJ1-5
CASSPGRGQETQYF | TRBD1 | TRBV5-1 | 14 | TRBJ2-5
CASKRGGYPLRGNTIYF | TRBD1 | TRBV2 | 17 | TRBJ1-3
CASSYPYRVIVEGYTF | NA | TRBV6-6 | 16 | TRBJ1-2
CASRGEGADDTGELFF | TRBD1 | TRBV27 | 16 | TRBJ2-2
CASSPPGDISYNEQFF | NA | TRBV18 | 16 | TRBJ2-1
CASSLRTGGSSDTQYF | TRBD2 | TRBV11-3 | 16 | TRBJ2-3